A selection of T cell receptor beta chains follows, all from one sample in a study of blood T cell repertoires in COVID-19. Libraries were prepared by immunoSEQ multiplex PCR; TCRdb keeps only in-frame clonotypes and omits some of them. This table holds 120,000 to 150,000 clones, around 81% found once. Sample: PBMCs or T cells enriched from blood (not recorded which). These receptor sequences come from a woman aged 40 to 50 who had recovered from COVID-19. CDR3s include the opening cysteine and the closing phenylalanine or tryptophan. D genes are given only for firm matches. Not all rows give a size; the values are once, few, many and, for expanded clones, a class.

d_gene	j_gene	abundance	v_gene	CDR3nt	CDR3aa
.	TRBJ1-2	.	TRBV5-6	TGTGCCAGCAGCTTGGCCGCAGGCTATATTAACTATGGCTACACCTTC	CASSLAAGYINYGYTF
.	TRBJ1-2	.	TRBV4-1	TGCGCCAGCAGCCAAGCAGGCCAACAGTATGGCTACACCTTC	CASSQAGQQYGYTF
TRBD2	TRBJ2-7	.	TRBV27	TGTGCCAGCAGTTTGGTGGCGGGGGGGAGCTACGAGCAGTACTTC	CASSLVAGGSYEQYF
.	TRBJ2-7	.	TRBV14	TGTGCCAGCAGCCGGGCAGGCTACGAGCAGTACTTC	CASSRAGYEQYF
TRBD2	TRBJ2-7	.	TRBV12-3/TRBV12-4	TGTGCCAGCAGTTTAAGCGGGAGCTACGAGCAGTACTTC	CASSLSGSYEQYF
.	TRBJ1-1	.	TRBV29-1	TGCAGCGTTATTGAGGAACTGAACACTGAAGCTTTCTTT	CSVIEELNTEAFF
.	TRBJ1-1	.	TRBV19	TGTGCCAGTAGTATAGGCGGGGTCAGGGTGGGGATGAACACTGAAGCTTTCTTT	CASSIGGVRVGMNTEAFF
.	TRBJ1-1	.	TRBV19	TGTGCCAGTAGTATGGGAGGCGCTGAAGCTTTCTTT	CASSMGGAEAFF
TRBD1	TRBJ1-4	.	TRBV9	TGTGCCAGCAGCGTGGGGACAGGGGGGGTTTATGAAAAACTGTTTTTT	CASSVGTGGVYEKLFF
TRBD2	TRBJ2-3	.	TRBV5-5	TGTGCCAGCAGCTTGGTGTCTAGCGGGTCCTTGACTGATACGCAGTATTTT	CASSLVSSGSLTDTQYF
.	TRBJ2-2	.	TRBV7-9	TGTGCCAGCAGCTGGGCGACACCGGTGGAGCTGTTTTTT	CASSWATPVELFF
.	TRBJ1-1	.	TRBV30	TGTGCCTGGAAATTCGACGGGGGGAACACTGAAGCTTTCTTT	CAWKFDGGNTEAFF
.	TRBJ1-6	.	TRBV6-5	TGTGCCAGCAGTTACGGAACAGATTCACCCCTCCACTTT	CASSYGTDSPLHF
.	TRBJ1-2	once	TRBV6-5	TGTGCCAGCAGTTACTCGCGTATCTCAGGGGTCTATGGCTACACCTTC	CASSYSRISGVYGYTF
.	TRBJ2-7	.	TRBV6-5	TGTGCCAGCAGTTTCGGACTTTCCTACGAGCAGTACTTC	CASSFGLSYEQYF
.	TRBJ1-1	.	TRBV6-5	TGTGCCAGCAGTCGAAGACAAGATTGGAACACTGAAGCTTTCTTT	CASSRRQDWNTEAFF
.	TRBJ1-1	.	TRBV13	TGTGCCAGCAGCTTAGGCCTCGCGGGGAACACTGAAGCTTTCTTT	CASSLGLAGNTEAFF
.	TRBJ1-1	once	TRBV19	TGTGCCAGTAGTATAAGACAGTCAAACACTGAAGCTTTCTTT	CASSIRQSNTEAFF
.	TRBJ1-2	.	TRBV5-6	TGTGCCAGCAGCTTGGGACAGGACCTCTATGGCTACACCTTC	CASSLGQDLYGYTF
.	TRBJ2-7	.	TRBV4-1	TGCGCCAGCAGCCAGAAGAGTCCAAATCCCCACGAGCAGTACTTC	CASSQKSPNPHEQYF
.	TRBJ2-3	.	TRBV6-4	TGTGCCAGCAGTCCCACTTGGAGCACAGATACGCAGTATTTT	CASSPTWSTDTQYF
.	TRBJ1-1	.	TRBV3-1/TRBV3-2	TGTGCCAGCAGCCAAGAGTCGAGGAACACTGAAGCTTTCTTT	CASSQESRNTEAFF
.	TRBJ2-1	.	TRBV7-6	TGTGCCAGCAGCGAGGCCGCGACAGACCCCCACAATGAGCAGTTCTTC	CASSEAATDPHNEQFF
TRBD2	TRBJ2-7	.	TRBV4-2	TGTGCCAGCAGCCATGTCCAACTAGCGGTAGTGGACGAGCAGTACTTC	CASSHVQLAVVDEQYF
.	TRBJ1-2	.	TRBV19	TGTGCCAGTAGTATTTTGGGAGACCCAATGAATGGCTACACCTTC	CASSILGDPMNGYTF
.	TRBJ2-3	.	TRBV4-1	TGCGCCAGCAGCCTCTACCCCTCCACAGATACGCAGTATTTT	CASSLYPSTDTQYF
.	TRBJ1-5	.	TRBV19	TGTGCCAGTAACATTCATAGCAATCAGCCCCAGCATTTT	CASNIHSNQPQHF
.	TRBJ2-2	.	TRBV29-1	TGCAGCGTCTCCCGGGGTGGCACCGGGGAGCTGTTTTTT	CSVSRGGTGELFF
.	TRBJ1-2	.	TRBV27	TGTGCCAGCAGTTACACTCCCAGGGATCAATATGGCTACACCTTC	CASSYTPRDQYGYTF
TRBD2	TRBJ2-3	.	TRBV24-1	TGTGCCACCAGTGATTCGGTAGCGGGGCTCACAGATACGCAGTATTTT	CATSDSVAGLTDTQYF
.	TRBJ1-3	once	TRBV2	TGTGCCAGCAAAGGAGGGGACTCTGGAAACACCATATATTTT	CASKGGDSGNTIYF
.	TRBJ2-7	.	TRBV27	TGTGCCAGCCGTTTAGGGCCTACCTCCTACGAGCAGTACTTC	CASRLGPTSYEQYF
.	TRBJ2-7	few	TRBV4-2	TGTGCCAGCAGCCAAGGAGTCGGGTTGACAGCCTACGAGCAGTACTTC	CASSQGVGLTAYEQYF
TRBD1	TRBJ1-2	many	TRBV3-1/TRBV3-2	TGTGCCAGCAGCCTACAGGGGGCCCACGGCTACACCTTC	CASSLQGAHGYTF
.	TRBJ2-1	.	TRBV24-1	TGTGCCACCAGTGACCCTAGTATTAGGAATGAGCAGTTCTTC	CATSDPSIRNEQFF
.	TRBJ1-2	few	TRBV13	TGTGCCAGCAGCCTCAACAGGGTAGGCTACACCTTC	CASSLNRVGYTF
.	TRBJ2-3	once	TRBV19	TGTGCCAGCCGCCAGGGGACGTACGGCACAGATACGCAGTATTTT	CASRQGTYGTDTQYF
.	TRBJ1-1	few	TRBV29-1	TGCAGCGTTAAAGGGGGGGACACTGAAGCTTTCTTT	CSVKGGDTEAFF
.	TRBJ2-2	.	TRBV7-9	TGTGCCAGCAGCCGGGGTCTAATCGGGGAGCTGTTTTTT	CASSRGLIGELFF
.	TRBJ2-3	once	TRBV5-1	TGCGCCAGCAGCTTGGCCCCTGAGACAGATACGCAGTATTTT	CASSLAPETDTQYF
.	TRBJ1-4	once	TRBV10-3	TGTGCCATCAGAGGTGCAGGGATTAATGAAAAACTGTTTTTT	CAIRGAGINEKLFF
.	TRBJ1-5	.	TRBV11-2	TGTGCCAGCAGCTTACAGGCTAGCAATCAGCCCCAGCATTTT	CASSLQASNQPQHF
.	TRBJ1-6	.	TRBV12-3/TRBV12-4	TGTGCCAGCAGCCTCACAGGGTATTCACCCCTCCACTTT	CASSLTGYSPLHF
TRBD2	TRBJ2-5	.	TRBV2	TGTGCCAGCAGTGACCCCACCCTTCGCCTAGCGGGAGGGCTAGAGACCCAGTACTTC	CASSDPTLRLAGGLETQYF
TRBD1	TRBJ1-5	few	TRBV19	TGTGCCGGGGGGGACAGGGGGCGCGATCAGCCCCAGCATTTT	CAGGDRGRDQPQHF
.	TRBJ2-1	.	TRBV19	TGTGCCAGTAGTGTGGGTAGTCGGTACAGTGAGCAGTTCTTC	CASSVGSRYSEQFF
TRBD1	TRBJ2-1	.	TRBV5-1	TGCGCCAGCAGCGGTACACCTCCGGGACAGGGGTTCAATGAGCAGTTCTTC	CASSGTPPGQGFNEQFF
.	TRBJ2-7	once	TRBV11-2	TGTGCCAGCAGCTTCGGAGGCGAGCAGTACTTC	CASSFGGEQYF
.	TRBJ1-2	few	TRBV7-8	TGTGCCAGCAGCTTAGCGTGGACAGATAACTATGGCTACACCTTC	CASSLAWTDNYGYTF
.	TRBJ2-1	.	TRBV27	TGTGCCAGCAGTCCCTGGGGGCCCCTCAATGAGCAGTTCTTC	CASSPWGPLNEQFF
.	TRBJ2-3	.	TRBV5-1	TGCGCCAGCAGCTGGCAGGACACCTCCGGGTCCGCGCAGTATTTT	CASSWQDTSGSAQYF